This TCR beta chain derives from a study of regulatory T cells in long-lasting Graves disease. Overall study context: Graves' patients (newly diagnosed) had been on antithyroid drugs under 3 months.

Germline-derived CDR1 and CDR2 are LNHDA and SQIVND (reference sequence). V dropped 5 bases and J dropped 3 bases, with 8 bases sitting between them. The CDR3 has 13 amino acids. Noted time point: newly diagnosed GD, antithyroid drugs for less than 3 months. PBMC-extracted RNA yielded the TCR library. By American Thyroid Association guidelines, Graves' disease was diagnosed in the cohort. Relying on iRepertoire HTBI primers and Arm-PCR of CDR3 regions, the team built TCR beta libraries. TCRdb reprocessed the multiplex PCR reads via MiXCR and lists one record per CDR3 protein. The sample contains around 320,000 distinct CDR3 sequences, about a sixth of which appear only once. This clonotype occurred a few times. No conserved phenylalanine or tryptophan ends this CDR3, so it is likely a read error. These records were also assigned to another study, of T cells in Graves' hyperthyroidism and ophthalmopathy. That paper states: HTBI primers were the set used in a first-round RT-PCR of the TCR CDR3.

The sequence was collected from a man in his forties with Graves disease. The J gene is TRBJ2-1, the V gene TRBV19; D gene uncertain. The sample consisted of peripheral blood mononuclear cells (PBMCs), taken at new diagnosis, from a patient treated with antithyroid drugs. The CDR3 nucleotides read TGTGCCAGTAGTTTGGCAGTCTACAATGAGCAGTTCCTC. Amino acids: CASSLAVYNEQFL.